These T cell receptor beta chains were read from a single sample in a study of graft-versus-host responses after intestinal transplantation. Using immunoSEQ multiplex PCR, the repertoire was profiled, and TCRdb retains in-frame clones only, with some absent. The data contain more than 20,000 clones, roughly 89% of them singletons. Specimen: PBMCs, collected 65 to 70 days after intestinal transplantation. The origin of the receptors is a human patient who received an intestinal transplant, so some T cells may come from the graft donor. Both conserved end residues are part of each CDR3. The D gene is left open where the match is weak. Size is omitted from some rows. Given values are once, few, many or a class for expanded clones.

D | J | V | size | DNA | CDR3
TRBD2 | TRBJ2-3 | TRBV4-3 | . | TGCGCCAGCAGCCAAGATCGCGGGGGGTACACAGATACGCAGTATTTT | CASSQDRGGYTDTQYF
. | TRBJ1-1 | TRBV29-1 | . | TGCAGCGTTGGAGGGGTCGGGACTGAAGCTTTCTTT | CSVGGVGTEAFF
. | TRBJ2-7 | TRBV29-1 | once | TGCAGCGTTGGGTGGTCCTACGAGCAGTACTTC | CSVGWSYEQYF
. | TRBJ1-4 | TRBV6-1 | . | TGTGCCAGCAGTGTGGGGGCGGGTAATGAAAAACTGTTTTTT | CASSVGAGNEKLFF
TRBD1 | TRBJ2-1 | TRBV29-1 | once | TGCAGCGTATCCGACAGGGGCTATGAGCAGTTCTTC | CSVSDRGYEQFF
TRBD1 | TRBJ1-6 | TRBV5-1 | . | TGCGCCAGCAGCCAAGGGGCAGGGGGAATCAATTCACCCCTCCACTTT | CASSQGAGGINSPLHF
. | TRBJ2-3 | TRBV7-9 | . | TGTGCCAGCAGCCCCGTGGCTAGCTGGGCGCCGCCTACGCAGTATTTT | CASSPVASWAPPTQYF
. | TRBJ2-1 | TRBV7-9 | . | TGTGCCAGCAGCTTAGGTTGGTACAGAGGAACCCGCTCCTACAATGAGCAGTTCTTC | CASSLGWYRGTRSYNEQFF
. | TRBJ1-5 | TRBV10-1 | . | TGCGCCAGCAGGGCAAGACAGGGCAATCAGCCCCAGCATTTT | CASRARQGNQPQHF
. | TRBJ2-7 | TRBV7-9 | . | TGTGCCAGCAGCTTAGGGGGACCCTACGAGCAGTACTTC | CASSLGGPYEQYF
. | TRBJ2-7 | TRBV6-1 | once | TGTGCCAGCAGTGACCTTTCCTACGAGCAGTACTTC | CASSDLSYEQYF
. | TRBJ1-1 | TRBV7-2 | . | TGTGCCAGCAGCTTAGCGCTAATGGGGGAAGGCACTGAAGCTTTCTTT | CASSLALMGEGTEAFF
TRBD1 | TRBJ1-2 | TRBV30 | . | TGTGCCAGTTATTCGGGACAGGGAATCGCGGATGGCTACACCTTC | CASYSGQGIADGYTF
. | TRBJ2-5 | TRBV27 | . | TGTGCCAGCAGTTTGCAGGTTAGAGAGACCCAGTACTTC | CASSLQVRETQYF
. | TRBJ2-7 | TRBV7-9 | . | TGTGCCAGCAGTTCACAGGGTTCCAACGAGCAGTACTTC | CASSSQGSNEQYF
. | TRBJ2-3 | TRBV11-2 | . | TGTGCCAGCAGCATCCGAGGATCTTGGGATACGCAGTATTTT | CASSIRGSWDTQYF
TRBD2 | TRBJ2-1 | TRBV4-3 | . | TGCGCCAGCAGCCAAGCACTAGCGGGGGGTAATGAGCAGTTCTTC | CASSQALAGGNEQFF
. | TRBJ1-1 | TRBV27 | . | TGTGCCAGCAGACCGGACGGAATGAACACTGAAGCTTTCTTT | CASRPDGMNTEAFF
. | TRBJ2-1 | TRBV15 | . | TGTGCCACCAGCAGAGGCCACGGGGGTGGCAATGAGCAGTTCTTC | CATSRGHGGGNEQFF
TRBD1 | TRBJ2-5 | TRBV7-7 | . | TGTGCCAGCAGCTTAGGACAGGGGGCGGAGACCCAGTACTTC | CASSLGQGAETQYF
. | TRBJ2-7 | TRBV30 | . | TGTGCCTGGAGTGTAACTGACGCCTACGAGCAGTACTTC | CAWSVTDAYEQYF
. | TRBJ2-5 | TRBV20-1 | . | TGCAGTGCTAGAGATGGGGAGACCCAGTACTTC | CSARDGETQYF
. | TRBJ2-7 | TRBV7-2 | . | TGTGCCAGCAGCCTCCGGGACACCACCTACGAGCAGTACTTC | CASSLRDTTYEQYF
TRBD2 | TRBJ2-1 | TRBV5-1 | . | TGCGCCAGCAGCTTGGGGGGCGGGGGGAGTGAAAATGAGCAGTTCTTC | CASSLGGGGSENEQFF
TRBD1 | TRBJ2-7 | TRBV19 | once | TGTGCCAGTAGTGCCGGGACAGGGTCTAACGAGCAGTACTTC | CASSAGTGSNEQYF
. | TRBJ1-2 | TRBV7-9 | . | TGTGCCAGCAGAGAACAGGACTATGGCTACACCTTC | CASREQDYGYTF
. | TRBJ1-2 | TRBV29-1 | few | TGCAGCGTGGGGACGGATGGCTACACCTTC | CSVGTDGYTF
. | TRBJ2-4 | TRBV29-1 | . | TGCAGCGTTGAAGTCACTCCTGGGGACATTCAGTACTTC | CSVEVTPGDIQYF
. | TRBJ1-6 | TRBV4-1 | . | TGCGCCAGCAGCCAAGACCTTGGGGATACCTATAATTCACCCCTCCACTTT | CASSQDLGDTYNSPLHF
. | TRBJ2-7 | TRBV6-5 | few | TGTGCCAGCAGTTACTCAGGAAAGGGCCGCTCCTACGAGCAGTACTTC | CASSYSGKGRSYEQYF
TRBD1 | TRBJ2-5 | TRBV11-2 | . | TGTGCCAGCAGCCGCGACAGGGGGAAGAGAGAGACCCAGTACTTC | CASSRDRGKRETQYF
. | TRBJ1-2 | TRBV9 | . | TGTGCCAGCAGCGTAGATGAGTACTATGGCTACACCTTC | CASSVDEYYGYTF
TRBD1 | TRBJ1-2 | TRBV7-9 | . | TGTGCCAGCAGCCAACAGGGACAGGGCTATGGCTACACCTTC | CASSQQGQGYGYTF
TRBD1 | TRBJ2-1 | TRBV12-5 | . | TGTGCTAGTGGTTTGATAACAGGGACAGTTTACAATGAGCAGTTCTTC | CASGLITGTVYNEQFF
. | TRBJ1-1 | TRBV5-1 | . | TGCGCCAGCAGCTTGAGTATAGGGACTAACACTGAAGCTTTCTTT | CASSLSIGTNTEAFF
TRBD2 | TRBJ2-7 | TRBV4-1 | . | TGCGCCAGCAGCCAAGGATCTAGCGGGGGCCTTACCTACGAGCAGTACTTC | CASSQGSSGGLTYEQYF
. | TRBJ1-1 | TRBV6-5 | . | TGTGCCAGCAAGGGCCGGGGGCTGCTTGAAGCTTTCTTT | CASKGRGLLEAFF
. | TRBJ2-7 | TRBV19 | . | TGTGCCAGTAGTATGGGGCTAAACTACGAGCAGTACTTC | CASSMGLNYEQYF
. | TRBJ2-1 | TRBV4-3 | . | TGCGCCAGCAGCCCTGACACAAATGAGCAGTTCTTC | CASSPDTNEQFF
TRBD1 | TRBJ1-2 | TRBV6-1 | once | TGTGCCAGCAGTGGGACTCCGACAGGGGTTGGCTATGGCTACACCTTC | CASSGTPTGVGYGYTF
TRBD1 | TRBJ2-7 | TRBV10-1 | . | TGCGCCAGCAGTGAGTCCTGGACAGGGGGCTTACCGGTGCAGTACTTC | CASSESWTGGLPVQYF
TRBD1 | TRBJ2-2 | TRBV30 | . | TGTGCCTGGATCCAGGACAGGGGTGCCGGGGAGCTGTTTTTT | CAWIQDRGAGELFF